This TCR beta chain was recorded in a study of T-cell memory formation after mild COVID-19. General study results and limits: The study found contracting CD4+ clones mainly in CM and EM and contracting CD8+ clones in EMRA. Among clones peaking at day 37 in the second wave, SARS-CoV-2 specificity remained unconfirmed.

TCR alpha and TCR beta cDNA libraries carrying sample barcodes and UMIs came from 5'RACE with constant-segment primers. A single record per CDR3 protein comes from TCRdb applying MiXCR to the 5' RACE reads. The sample shows hundreds of thousands of distinct CDR3 sequences, over 13% of them seen only once. A word on this clonotype: Its target is unknown.

The origin of this receptor is a man aged 18 to 30 who had mild COVID-19 (a few samples of this study predate the infection). Cell type and time point are not known. The specimen sequenced was PBMCs or a T cell subset sorted from them (not recorded which).

DNA for the CDR3: TGTGCCAGCAGTCCCCCTCGGACAGTAATGGGGCAGCCCCAGCATTTT. Amino acids: CASSPPRTVMGQPQHF. The chain recombines TRBV12-3 or TRBV12-4 with TRBJ1-5, with D maybe TRBD1 (6 bases). CDR3 size: 16 residues. The V gene lost 5 bases and the J gene lost 7 bases, with 21 bases spanning the gap.